This T cell receptor beta chain appears in the sequencing data of a study of molecular identifiers for immune sequencing clone quantification. The overall study: Naive CD8 cell RNA, from 20,000 or 100,000 cells, was split five ways in replicates, with four sequenced.

This clonotype has a count of ten or more. Making the bulk TCR libraries relied on previously described methods and listed TCR primers. One entry per CDR3 protein, called by TCRdb with MiXCR from the PCR reads. The data hold 490,000 or so distinct CDR3 sequences, with approximately 25% observed a single time. Between about 19,000 and 1,100,000 sorted cells, with 10%, 30% or 50% RNA, yielded naive CD8 libraries. Using a CD8+CD4-CCR7+CD45RA+ phenotype, naive CD8 T cells were sorted. The source of this sequence is a human donor in good health. Some libraries in this study had Jurkat cell RNA spiked in. Sequences were obtained from naive CD8+ T cells from blood, with Jurkat cell RNA spiked in. As for subset: FACS-sorted CD8+CD4-CCR7+CD45RA+ naive T cells.

The CDR3 DNA reads as TGTGCCAGCAGCTTAGACTTCCCAGATACGCAGTATTTT. Protein product: CASSLDFPDTQYF. V and J are TRBV7-6 and TRBJ2-3; D gene unclear. This CDR3 is 13 amino acids long. Germline V gives CDR1 SGHVS, CDR2 FNYEAQ. Trimming removed 1 base from V and 4 bases from J, with 6 bases in between.